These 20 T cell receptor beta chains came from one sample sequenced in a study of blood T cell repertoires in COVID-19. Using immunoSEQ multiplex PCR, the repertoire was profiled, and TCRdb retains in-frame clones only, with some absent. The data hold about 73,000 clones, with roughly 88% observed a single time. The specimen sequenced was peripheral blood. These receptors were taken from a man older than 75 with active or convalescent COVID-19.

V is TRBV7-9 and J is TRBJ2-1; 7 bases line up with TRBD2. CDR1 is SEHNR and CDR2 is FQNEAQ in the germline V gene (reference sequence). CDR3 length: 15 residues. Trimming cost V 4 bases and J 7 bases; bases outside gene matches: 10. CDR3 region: CASSSLRGGGNEQFF. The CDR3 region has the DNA TGTGCCAGCAGCTCCCTTCGCGGGGGAGGTAATGAGCAGTTCTTC. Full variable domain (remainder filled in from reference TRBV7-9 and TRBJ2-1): DTGVSQNPRHKITKRGQNVTFRCDPISEHNRLYWYRQTLGQGPEFLTYFQNEAQLEKSRLLSDRFSAERPKGSFSTLEIQRTEQGDSAMYLCASSSLRGGGNEQFFGPGTRLTVL.

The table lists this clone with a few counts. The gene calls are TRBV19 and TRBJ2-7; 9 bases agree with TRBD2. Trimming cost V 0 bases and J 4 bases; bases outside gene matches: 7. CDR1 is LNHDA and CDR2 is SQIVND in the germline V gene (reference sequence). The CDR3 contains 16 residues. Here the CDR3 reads CASSIDITSGLYEQYF. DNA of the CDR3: TGTGCCAGTAGTATAGATATCACTAGCGGGCTTTACGAGCAGTACTTC.

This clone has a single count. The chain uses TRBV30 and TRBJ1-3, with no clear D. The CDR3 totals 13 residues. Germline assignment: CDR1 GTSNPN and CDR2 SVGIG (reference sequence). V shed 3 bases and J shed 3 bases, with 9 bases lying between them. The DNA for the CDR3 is TGTGCCTGGAGCTTTGTACTTGGAAACACCATATATTTT. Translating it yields CAWSFVLGNTIYF.

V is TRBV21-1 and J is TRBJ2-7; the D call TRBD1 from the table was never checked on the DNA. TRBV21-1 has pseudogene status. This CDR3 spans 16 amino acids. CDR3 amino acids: CASSKEGQGGPYEQYF. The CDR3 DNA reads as TGTGCCAGCAGCAAAGAGGGACAGGGCGGTCCCTACGAGCAGTACTTC.

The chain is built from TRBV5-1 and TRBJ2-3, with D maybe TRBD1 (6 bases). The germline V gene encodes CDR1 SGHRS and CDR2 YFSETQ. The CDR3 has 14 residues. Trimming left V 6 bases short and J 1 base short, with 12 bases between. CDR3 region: CASKLEGGTDTQYF. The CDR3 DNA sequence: TGCGCCAGCAAACTAGAGGGGGGCACAGATACGCAGTATTTT. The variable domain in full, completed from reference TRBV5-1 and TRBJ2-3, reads KAGVTQTPRYLIKTRGQQVTLSCSPISGHRSVSWYQQTPGQGLQFLFEYFSETQRNKGNFPGRFSGRQFSNSRSEMNVSTLELGDSALYLCASKLEGGTDTQYFGPGTRLTVL.

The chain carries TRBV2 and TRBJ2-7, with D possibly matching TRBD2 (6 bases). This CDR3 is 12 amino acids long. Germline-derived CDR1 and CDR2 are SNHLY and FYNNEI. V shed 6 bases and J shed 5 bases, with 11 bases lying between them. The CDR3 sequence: CASRVGSHEQYF. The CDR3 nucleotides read TGTGCCAGCAGAGTCGGGAGCCACGAGCAGTACTTC.

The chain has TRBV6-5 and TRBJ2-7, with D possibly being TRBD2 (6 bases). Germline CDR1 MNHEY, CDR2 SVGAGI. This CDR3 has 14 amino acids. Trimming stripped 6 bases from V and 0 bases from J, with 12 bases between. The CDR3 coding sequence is TGTGCCAGCAGCTCGCGGGGAACCTCCTACGAGCAGTACTTC. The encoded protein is CASSSRGTSYEQYF.

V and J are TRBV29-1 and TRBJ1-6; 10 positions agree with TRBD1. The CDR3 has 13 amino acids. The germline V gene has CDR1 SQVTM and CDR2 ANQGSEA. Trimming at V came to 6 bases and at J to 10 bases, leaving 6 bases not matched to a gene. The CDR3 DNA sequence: TGCAGCGTCGGTGGGGACAGGGGCTCACCCCTCCACTTT. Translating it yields CSVGGDRGSPLHF.

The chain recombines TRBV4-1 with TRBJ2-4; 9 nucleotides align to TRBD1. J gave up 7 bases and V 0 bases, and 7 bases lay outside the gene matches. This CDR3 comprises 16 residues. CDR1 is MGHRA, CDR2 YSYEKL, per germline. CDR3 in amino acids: CASSQDRGDRVNIQYF. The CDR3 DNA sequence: TGCGCCAGCAGCCAAGATCGGGGGGACAGGGTCAACATTCAGTACTTC.

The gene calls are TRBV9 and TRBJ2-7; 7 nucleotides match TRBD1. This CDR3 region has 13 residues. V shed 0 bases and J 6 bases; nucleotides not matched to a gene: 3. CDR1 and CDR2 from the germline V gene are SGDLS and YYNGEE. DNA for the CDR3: TGTGCCAGCAGCGTAGAGTACAGGGGCGAGCAGTACTTC. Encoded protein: CASSVEYRGEQYF.

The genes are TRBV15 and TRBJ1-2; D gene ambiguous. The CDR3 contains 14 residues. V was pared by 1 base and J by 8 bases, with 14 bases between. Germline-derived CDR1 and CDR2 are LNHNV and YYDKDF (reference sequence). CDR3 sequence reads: CATSRVEARGGYTF. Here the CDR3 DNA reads TGTGCCACCAGCAGAGTTGAGGCCCGGGGAGGCTACACCTTC.

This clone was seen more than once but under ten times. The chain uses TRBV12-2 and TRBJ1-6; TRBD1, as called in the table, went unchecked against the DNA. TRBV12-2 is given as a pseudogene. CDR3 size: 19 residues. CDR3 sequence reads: CASRSSLGTPSSYNSPLHF. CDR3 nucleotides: TGTGCAAGTCGCAGTTCCCTGGGGACACCGAGCTCCTATAATTCACCCCTCCACTTT.

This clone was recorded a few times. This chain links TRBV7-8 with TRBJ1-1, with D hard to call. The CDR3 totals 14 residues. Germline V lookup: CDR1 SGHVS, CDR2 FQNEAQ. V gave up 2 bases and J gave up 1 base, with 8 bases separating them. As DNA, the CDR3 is TGTGCCAGCAGCTTAAGCGAGCCGAACACTGAAGCTTTCTTT. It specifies CASSLSEPNTEAFF.

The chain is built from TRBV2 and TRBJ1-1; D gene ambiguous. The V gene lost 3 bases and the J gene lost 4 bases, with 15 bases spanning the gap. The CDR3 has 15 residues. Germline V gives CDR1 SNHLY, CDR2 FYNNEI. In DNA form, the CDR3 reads TGTGCCAGCAGTGAGTTCGTACGGCCAGGCACTGAAGCTTTCTTT. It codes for CASSEFVRPGTEAFF.

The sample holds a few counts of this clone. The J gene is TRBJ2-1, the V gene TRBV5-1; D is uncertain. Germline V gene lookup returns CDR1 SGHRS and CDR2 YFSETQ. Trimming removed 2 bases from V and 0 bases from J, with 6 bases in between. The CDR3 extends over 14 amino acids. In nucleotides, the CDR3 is TGCGCCAGCAGCTTAACAGCCTCCTACAATGAGCAGTTCTTC. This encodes CASSLTASYNEQFF.

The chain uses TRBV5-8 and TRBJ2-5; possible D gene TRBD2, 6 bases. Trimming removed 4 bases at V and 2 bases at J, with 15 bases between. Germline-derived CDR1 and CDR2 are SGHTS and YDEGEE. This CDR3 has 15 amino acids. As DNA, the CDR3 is TGTGCCAGCAGCCTGACGGGGGTTCGGCAAGAGACCCAGTACTTC. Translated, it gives CASSLTGVRQETQYF.

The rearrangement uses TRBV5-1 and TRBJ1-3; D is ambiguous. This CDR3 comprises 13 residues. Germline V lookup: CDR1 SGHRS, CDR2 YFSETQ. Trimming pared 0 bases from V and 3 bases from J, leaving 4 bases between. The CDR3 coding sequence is TGCGCCAGCAGCTTGGTCAGTGGAAACACCATATATTTT. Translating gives CASSLVSGNTIYF.

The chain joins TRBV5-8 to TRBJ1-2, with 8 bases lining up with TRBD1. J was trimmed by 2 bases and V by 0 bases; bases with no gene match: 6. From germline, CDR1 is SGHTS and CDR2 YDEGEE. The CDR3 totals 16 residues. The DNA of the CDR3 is TGTGCCAGCAGCTTGGCGTTGGGACAGGTCAACTATGGCTACACCTTC. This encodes CASSLALGQVNYGYTF.

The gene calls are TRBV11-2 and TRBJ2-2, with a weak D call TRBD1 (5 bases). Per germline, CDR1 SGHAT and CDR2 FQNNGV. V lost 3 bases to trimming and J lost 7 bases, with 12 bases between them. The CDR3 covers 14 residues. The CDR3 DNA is TGTGCCAGCAGCTTGAAGGGGTCCGGCGGGGAGCTGTTTTTT. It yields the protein CASSLKGSGGELFF.

CDR3 DNA sequence: TGTGCCAGCAGTGCCCCCGGGACAGGGTTACACGAGCAGTACTTC. It translates to CASSAPGTGLHEQYF. The chain employs TRBV28 and TRBJ2-7; 9 bases are shared with TRBD1. This CDR3 has 15 residues. J lost 5 bases, V lost 5 bases, and 10 bases had no gene match. The germline gives CDR1 MDHEN, CDR2 SYDVKM.